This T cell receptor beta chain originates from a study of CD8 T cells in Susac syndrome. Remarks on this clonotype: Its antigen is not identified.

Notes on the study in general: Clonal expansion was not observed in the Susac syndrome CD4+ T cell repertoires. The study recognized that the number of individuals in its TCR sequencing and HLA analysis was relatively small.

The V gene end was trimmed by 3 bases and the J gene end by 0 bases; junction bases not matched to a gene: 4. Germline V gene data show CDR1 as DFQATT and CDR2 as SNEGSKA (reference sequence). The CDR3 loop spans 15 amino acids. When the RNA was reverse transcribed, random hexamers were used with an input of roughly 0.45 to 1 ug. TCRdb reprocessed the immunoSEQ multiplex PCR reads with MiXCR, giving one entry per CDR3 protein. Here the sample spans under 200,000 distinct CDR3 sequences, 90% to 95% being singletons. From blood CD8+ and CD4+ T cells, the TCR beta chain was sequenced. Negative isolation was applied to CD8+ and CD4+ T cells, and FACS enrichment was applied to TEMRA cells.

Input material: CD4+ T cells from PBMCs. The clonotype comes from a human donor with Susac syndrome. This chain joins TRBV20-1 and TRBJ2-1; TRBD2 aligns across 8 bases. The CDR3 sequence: CSASGGASSYNEQFF. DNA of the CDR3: TGCAGTGCTAGCGGGGGGGCGAGCTCCTACAATGAGCAGTTCTTC.